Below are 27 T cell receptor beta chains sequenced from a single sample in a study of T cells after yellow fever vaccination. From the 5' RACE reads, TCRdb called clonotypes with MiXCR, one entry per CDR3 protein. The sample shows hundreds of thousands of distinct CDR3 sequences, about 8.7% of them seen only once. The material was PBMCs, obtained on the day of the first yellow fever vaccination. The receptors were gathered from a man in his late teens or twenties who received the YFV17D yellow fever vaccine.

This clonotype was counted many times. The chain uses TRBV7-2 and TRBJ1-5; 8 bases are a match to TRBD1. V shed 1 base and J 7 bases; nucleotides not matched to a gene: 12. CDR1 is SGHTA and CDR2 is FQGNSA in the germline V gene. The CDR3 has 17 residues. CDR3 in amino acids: CASSLVSPDRVHQPQHF. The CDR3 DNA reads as TGTGCCAGCAGCTTAGTGTCACCGGACAGGGTTCACCAGCCCCAGCATTTT. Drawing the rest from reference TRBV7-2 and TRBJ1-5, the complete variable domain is GAGVSQSPSNKVTEKGKDVELRCDPISGHTALYWYRQSLGQGLEFLIYFQGNSAPDKSGLPSDRFSAERTGGSVSTLTIQRTQQEDSAVYLCASSLVSPDRVHQPQHFGDGTRLSIL.

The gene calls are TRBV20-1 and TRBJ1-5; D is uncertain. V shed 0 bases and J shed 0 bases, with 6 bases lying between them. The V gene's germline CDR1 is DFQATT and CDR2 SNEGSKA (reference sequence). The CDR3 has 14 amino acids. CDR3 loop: CSAREVTSNQPQHF. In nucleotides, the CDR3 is TGCAGTGCTAGAGAGGTCACTAGCAATCAGCCCCAGCATTTT.

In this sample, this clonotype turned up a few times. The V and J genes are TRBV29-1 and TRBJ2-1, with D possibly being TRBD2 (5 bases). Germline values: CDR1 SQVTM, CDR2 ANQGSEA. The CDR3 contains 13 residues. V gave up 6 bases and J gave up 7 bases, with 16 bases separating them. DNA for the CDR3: TGCAGCGTGGGAGCCGGCAGAACGAATGAGCAGTTCTTC. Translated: CSVGAGRTNEQFF.

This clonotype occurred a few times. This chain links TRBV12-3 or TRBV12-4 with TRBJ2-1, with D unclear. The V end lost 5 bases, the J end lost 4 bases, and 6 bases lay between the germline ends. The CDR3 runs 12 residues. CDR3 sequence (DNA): TGTGCCAGCAGTGAACTATACAATGAGCAGTTCTTC. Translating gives CASSELYNEQFF.

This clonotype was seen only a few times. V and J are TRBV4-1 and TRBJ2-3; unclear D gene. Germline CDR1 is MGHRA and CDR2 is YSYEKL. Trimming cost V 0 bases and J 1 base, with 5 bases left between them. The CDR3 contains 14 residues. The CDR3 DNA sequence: TGCGCCAGCAGCCAAGAACCCCGCACAGATACGCAGTATTTT. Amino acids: CASSQEPRTDTQYF.

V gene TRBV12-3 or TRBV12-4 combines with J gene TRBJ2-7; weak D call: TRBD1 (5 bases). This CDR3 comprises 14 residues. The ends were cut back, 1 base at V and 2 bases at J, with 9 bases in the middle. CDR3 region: CASSLDRIAYEQYF. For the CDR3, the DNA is TGTGCCAGCAGTTTAGACAGGATCGCCTACGAGCAGTACTTC.

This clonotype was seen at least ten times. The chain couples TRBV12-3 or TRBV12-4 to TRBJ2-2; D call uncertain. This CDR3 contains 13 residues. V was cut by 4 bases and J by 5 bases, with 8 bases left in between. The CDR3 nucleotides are TGTGCCAGCAGTTGGATTGTGACCGGGGAGCTGTTTTTT. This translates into CASSWIVTGELFF.

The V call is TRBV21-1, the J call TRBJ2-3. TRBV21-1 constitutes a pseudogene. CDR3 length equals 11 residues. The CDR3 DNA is TGTGCCTTAAAATTCACAGATACGCAGTATTTT. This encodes CALKFTDTQYF.

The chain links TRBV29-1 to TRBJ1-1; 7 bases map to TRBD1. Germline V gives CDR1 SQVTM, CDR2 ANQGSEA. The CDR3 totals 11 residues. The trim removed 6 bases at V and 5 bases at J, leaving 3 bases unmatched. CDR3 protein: CSVTGKTEAFF. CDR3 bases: TGCAGCGTGACAGGGAAAACTGAAGCTTTCTTT.

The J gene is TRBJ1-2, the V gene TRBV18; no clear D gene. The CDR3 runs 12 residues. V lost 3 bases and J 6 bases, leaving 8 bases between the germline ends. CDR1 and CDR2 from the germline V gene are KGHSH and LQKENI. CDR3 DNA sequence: TGTGCCAGCTCACCGAGTAGGGATGGCTACACCTTC. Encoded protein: CASSPSRDGYTF. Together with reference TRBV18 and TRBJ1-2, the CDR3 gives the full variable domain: NAGVMQNPRHLVRRRGQEARLRCSPMKGHSHVYWYRQLPEEGLKFMVYLQKENIIDESGMPKERFSAEFPKEGPSILRIQQVVRGDSAAYFCASSPSRDGYTFGSGTRLTVV.

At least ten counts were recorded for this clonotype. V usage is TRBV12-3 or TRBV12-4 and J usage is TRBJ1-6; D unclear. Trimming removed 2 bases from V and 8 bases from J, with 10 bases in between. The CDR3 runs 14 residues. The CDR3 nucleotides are TGTGCCAGCAGTTTAACTGGGTGGGATTCACCCCTCCACTTT. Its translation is CASSLTGWDSPLHF.

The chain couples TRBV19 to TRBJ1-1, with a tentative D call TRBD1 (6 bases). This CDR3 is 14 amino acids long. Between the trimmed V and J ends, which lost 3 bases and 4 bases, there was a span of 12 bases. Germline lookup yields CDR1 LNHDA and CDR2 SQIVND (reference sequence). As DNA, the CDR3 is TGTGCCAGTAGTATCGGTGGGACATTCACTGAAGCTTTCTTT. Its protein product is CASSIGGTFTEAFF.

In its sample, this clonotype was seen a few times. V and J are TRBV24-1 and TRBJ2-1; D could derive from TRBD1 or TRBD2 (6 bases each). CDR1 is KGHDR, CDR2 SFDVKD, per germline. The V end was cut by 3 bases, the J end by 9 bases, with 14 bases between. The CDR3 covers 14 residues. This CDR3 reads CATSDPRRGIEQFF. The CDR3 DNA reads TGTGCCACCAGTGATCCTAGGAGGGGGATTGAGCAGTTCTTC.

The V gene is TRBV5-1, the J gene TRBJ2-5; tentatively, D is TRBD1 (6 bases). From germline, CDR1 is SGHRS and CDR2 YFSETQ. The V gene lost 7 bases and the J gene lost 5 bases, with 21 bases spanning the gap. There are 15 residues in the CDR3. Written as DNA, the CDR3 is TGCGCCAGCTCCAGGGGACCAGCCCTGGTTGAGACCCAGTACTTC. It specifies CASSRGPALVETQYF.

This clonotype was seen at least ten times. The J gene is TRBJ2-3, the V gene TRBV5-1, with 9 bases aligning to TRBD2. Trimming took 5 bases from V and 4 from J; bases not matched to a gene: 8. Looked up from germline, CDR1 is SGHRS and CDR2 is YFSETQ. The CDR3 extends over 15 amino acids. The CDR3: CASRPGTSRPDTQYF. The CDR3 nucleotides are TGCGCCAGCAGGCCCGGGACTAGCCGTCCAGATACGCAGTATTTT.

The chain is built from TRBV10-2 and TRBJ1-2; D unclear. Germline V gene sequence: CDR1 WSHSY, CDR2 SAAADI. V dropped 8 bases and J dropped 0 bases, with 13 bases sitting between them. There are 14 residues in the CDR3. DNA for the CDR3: TGCGCCAGCGGGAAGGACCTTTCTAACTATGGCTACACCTTC. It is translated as CASGKDLSNYGYTF.

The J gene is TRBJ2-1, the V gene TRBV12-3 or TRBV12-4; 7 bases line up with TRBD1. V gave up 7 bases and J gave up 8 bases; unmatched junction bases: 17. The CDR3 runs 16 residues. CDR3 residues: CASTFRQGVIPDEQFF. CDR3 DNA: TGTGCCAGCACTTTTCGCCAGGGGGTCATTCCCGATGAGCAGTTCTTC.

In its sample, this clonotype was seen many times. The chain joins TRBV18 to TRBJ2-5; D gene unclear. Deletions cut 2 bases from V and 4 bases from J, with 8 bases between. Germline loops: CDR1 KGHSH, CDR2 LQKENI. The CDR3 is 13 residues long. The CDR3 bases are TGTGCCAGCTCACCAATGGTTGTAGAGACCCAGTACTTC. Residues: CASSPMVVETQYF.

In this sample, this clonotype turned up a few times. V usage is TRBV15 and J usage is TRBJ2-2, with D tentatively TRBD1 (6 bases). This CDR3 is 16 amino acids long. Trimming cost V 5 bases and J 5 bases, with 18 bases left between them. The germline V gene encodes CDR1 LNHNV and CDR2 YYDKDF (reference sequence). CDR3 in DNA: TGTGCCACCAGCCCTTTGACAGGCATAGGAACCGGGGAGCTGTTTTTT. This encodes CATSPLTGIGTGELFF. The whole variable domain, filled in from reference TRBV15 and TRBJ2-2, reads DAMVIQNPRYQVTQFGKPVTLSCSQTLNHNVMYWYQQKSSQAPKLLFHYYDKDFNNEADTPDNFQSRRPNTSFCFLDIRSPGLGDTAMYLCATSPLTGIGTGELFFGEGSRLTVL.

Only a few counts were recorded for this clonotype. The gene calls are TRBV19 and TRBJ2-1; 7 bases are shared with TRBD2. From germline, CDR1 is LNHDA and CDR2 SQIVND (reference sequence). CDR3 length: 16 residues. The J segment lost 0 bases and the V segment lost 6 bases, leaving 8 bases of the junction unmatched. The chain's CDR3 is CASSRGLADSYNEQFF. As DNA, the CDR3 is TGTGCCAGTAGCCGAGGGCTAGCGGACTCCTACAATGAGCAGTTCTTC.

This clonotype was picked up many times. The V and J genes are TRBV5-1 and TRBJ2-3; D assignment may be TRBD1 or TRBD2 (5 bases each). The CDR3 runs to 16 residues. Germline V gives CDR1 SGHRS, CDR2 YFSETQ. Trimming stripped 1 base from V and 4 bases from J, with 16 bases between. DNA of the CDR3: TGCGCCAGCAGCTTGCTGGGACCACGAACCGCAGATACGCAGTATTTT. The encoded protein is CASSLLGPRTADTQYF. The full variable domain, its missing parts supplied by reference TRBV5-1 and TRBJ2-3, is KAGVTQTPRYLIKTRGQQVTLSCSPISGHRSVSWYQQTPGQGLQFLFEYFSETQRNKGNFPGRFSGRQFSNSRSEMNVSTLELGDSALYLCASSLLGPRTADTQYFGPGTRLTVL.

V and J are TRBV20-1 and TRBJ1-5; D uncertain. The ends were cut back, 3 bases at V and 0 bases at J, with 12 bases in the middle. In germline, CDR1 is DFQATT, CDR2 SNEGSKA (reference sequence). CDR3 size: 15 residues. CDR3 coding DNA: TGCAGTGCTAGTAGCGACCTTCTTAGCAATCAGCCCCAGCATTTT. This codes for CSASSDLLSNQPQHF.

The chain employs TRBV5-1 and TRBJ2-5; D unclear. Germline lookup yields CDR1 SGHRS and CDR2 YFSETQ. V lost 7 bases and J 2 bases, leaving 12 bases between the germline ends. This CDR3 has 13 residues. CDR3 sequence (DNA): TGCGCCAGCTCTGCGGTACCTCAAGAGACCCAGTACTTC. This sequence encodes CASSAVPQETQYF.

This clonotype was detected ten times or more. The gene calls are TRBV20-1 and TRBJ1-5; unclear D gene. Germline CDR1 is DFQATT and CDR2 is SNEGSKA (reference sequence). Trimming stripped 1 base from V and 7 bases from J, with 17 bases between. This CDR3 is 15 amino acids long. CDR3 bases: TGCAGTGCTAGAGTGCCCCTCTCGGTCGGACAGCCCCAGCATTTT. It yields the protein CSARVPLSVGQPQHF.

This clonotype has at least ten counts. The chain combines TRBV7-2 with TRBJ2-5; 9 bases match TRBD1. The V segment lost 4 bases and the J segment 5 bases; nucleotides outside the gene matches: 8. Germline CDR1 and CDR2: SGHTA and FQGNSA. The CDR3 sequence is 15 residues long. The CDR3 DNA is TGTGCCAGCAGCTGGAGGACAGGGGAAGGGGAGACCCAGTACTTC. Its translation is CASSWRTGEGETQYF. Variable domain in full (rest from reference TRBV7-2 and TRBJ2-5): GAGVSQSPSNKVTEKGKDVELRCDPISGHTALYWYRQSLGQGLEFLIYFQGNSAPDKSGLPSDRFSAERTGGSVSTLTIQRTQQEDSAVYLCASSWRTGEGETQYFGPGTRLLVL.

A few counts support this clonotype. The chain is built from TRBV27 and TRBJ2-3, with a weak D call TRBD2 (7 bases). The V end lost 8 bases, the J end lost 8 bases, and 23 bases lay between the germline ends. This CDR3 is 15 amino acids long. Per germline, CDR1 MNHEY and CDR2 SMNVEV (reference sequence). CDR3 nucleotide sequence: TGTGCCAGCCGAATGGCGGGCGGGGGCCGCGGTACGCAGTATTTT. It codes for CASRMAGGGRGTQYF.

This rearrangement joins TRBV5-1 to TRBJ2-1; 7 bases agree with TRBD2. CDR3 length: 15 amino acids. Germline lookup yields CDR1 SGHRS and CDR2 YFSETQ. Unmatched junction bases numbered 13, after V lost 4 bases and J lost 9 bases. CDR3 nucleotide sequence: TGCGCCAGCAGCAGCCGCGGGGGACCGTCCGGTGAGCAGTTCTTC. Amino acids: CASSSRGGPSGEQFF.